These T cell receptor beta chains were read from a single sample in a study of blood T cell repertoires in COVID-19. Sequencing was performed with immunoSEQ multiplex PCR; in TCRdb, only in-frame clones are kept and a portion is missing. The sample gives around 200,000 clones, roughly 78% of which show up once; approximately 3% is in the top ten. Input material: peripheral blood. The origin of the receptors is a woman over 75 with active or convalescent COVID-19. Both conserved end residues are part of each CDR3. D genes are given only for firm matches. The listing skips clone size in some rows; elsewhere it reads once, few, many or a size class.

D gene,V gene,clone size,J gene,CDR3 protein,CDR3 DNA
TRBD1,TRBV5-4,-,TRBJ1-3,CASSQGQGSINTIYF,TGTGCCAGCAGCCAAGGACAGGGTTCGATAAACACCATATATTTT
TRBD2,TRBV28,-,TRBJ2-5,CASSSASGGAQETQYF,TGTGCCAGCAGCTCAGCTAGCGGGGGGGCTCAAGAGACCCAGTACTTC
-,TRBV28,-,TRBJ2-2,CASSLGQNTGELFF,TGTGCCAGCAGCCTAGGACAGAACACCGGGGAGCTGTTTTTT
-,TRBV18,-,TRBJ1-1,CASSPTVRPEAFF,TGTGCCAGCTCACCTACGGTGCGGCCTGAAGCTTTCTTT
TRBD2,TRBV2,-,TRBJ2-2,CASTKATSGLLSGELFF,TGTGCCAGCACCAAGGCGACTAGCGGGCTCTTATCCGGGGAGCTGTTTTTT
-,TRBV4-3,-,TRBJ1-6,CASSLGWGGGSPLHF,TGCGCCAGCAGCCTCGGTTGGGGAGGCGGTTCACCCCTCCACTTT
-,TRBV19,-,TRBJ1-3,CASSTTFSGNTIYF,TGTGCCAGTAGTACTACCTTCTCTGGAAACACCATATATTTT
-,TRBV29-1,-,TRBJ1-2,CSVSRQNNYGYTF,TGCAGCGTGTCTCGACAGAACAACTATGGCTACACCTTC
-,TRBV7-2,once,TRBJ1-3,CASSPRTASGNTIYF,TGTGCCAGCAGCCCACGGACAGCCTCTGGAAACACCATATATTTT
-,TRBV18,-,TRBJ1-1,CASSPRTGGRTEAFF,TGTGCCAGCTCACCACGTACCGGGGGGAGAACTGAAGCTTTCTTT
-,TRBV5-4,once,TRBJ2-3,CASSSGSTDTQYF,TGTGCCAGCAGCTCCGGTAGCACAGATACGCAGTATTTT
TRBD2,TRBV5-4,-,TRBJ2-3,CASSWEGLAGAGGTDTQYF,TGTGCCAGCAGCTGGGAGGGACTAGCGGGTGCTGGTGGCACAGATACGCAGTATTTT
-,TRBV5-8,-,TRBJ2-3,CASSLSADTQYF,TGTGCCAGCAGCCTAAGTGCGGATACGCAGTATTTT
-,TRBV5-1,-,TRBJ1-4,CASSLATADSEKLFF,TGCGCCAGCAGCTTGGCCACCGCTGATAGCGAAAAACTGTTTTTT
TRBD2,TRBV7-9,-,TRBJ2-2,CASSRYGWGQGGNNGELFF,TGTGCCAGCAGCCGTTACGGTTGGGGCCAGGGAGGGAACAACGGGGAGCTGTTTTTT
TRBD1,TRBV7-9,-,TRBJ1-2,CASSTTGGEFYGYTF,TGTGCCAGCAGCACCACAGGGGGCGAGTTCTATGGCTACACCTTC
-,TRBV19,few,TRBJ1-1,CASSRPGRTEAFF,TGTGCCAGTAGCCGCCCCGGGAGGACTGAAGCTTTCTTT
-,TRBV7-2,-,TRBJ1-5,CASSSTPGNQPQHF,TGTGCCAGCAGCTCCACCCCAGGGAATCAGCCCCAGCATTTT
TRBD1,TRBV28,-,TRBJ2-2,CASTSSGTGSAGELFF,TGTGCCAGCACCTCATCGGGGACAGGGTCAGCCGGGGAGCTGTTTTTT
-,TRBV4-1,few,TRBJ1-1,CASSQVLLASRGTEAFF,TGCGCCAGCAGCCAAGTCCTTCTGGCCAGCCGGGGAACTGAAGCTTTCTTT
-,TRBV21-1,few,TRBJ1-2,CASSLAGANPNYGYTF,TGTGCCAGCAGCTTGGCAGGGGCGAATCCTAACTATGGCTACACCTTC
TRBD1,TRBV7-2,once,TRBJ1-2,CASSPGGTGGITNYGYTF,TGTGCCAGCAGCCCCGGGGGGACAGGGGGCATTACTAACTATGGCTACACCTTC
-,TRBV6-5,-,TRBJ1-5,CASSPRGVGNQPQHF,TGTGCCAGCAGTCCCCGGGGGGTTGGCAATCAGCCCCAGCATTTT
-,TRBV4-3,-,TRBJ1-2,CASSQDSLANYGYTF,TGCGCCAGCAGCCAAGATTCTTTAGCTAACTATGGCTACACCTTC
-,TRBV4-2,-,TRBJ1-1,CASSQGARTNTEAFF,TGTGCCAGCAGCCAAGGGGCAAGGACTAACACTGAAGCTTTCTTT
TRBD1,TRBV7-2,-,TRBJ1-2,CASSSPGQGRMGGYTF,TGTGCCAGCAGCTCGCCGGGACAGGGAAGAATGGGCGGCTACACCTTC
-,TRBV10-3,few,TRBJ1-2,CAIKNLQGYTF,TGTGCCATCAAAAACTTACAGGGCTACACCTTC
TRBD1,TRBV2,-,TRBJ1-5,CASKGGTGPGQPQHF,TGTGCCAGCAAAGGTGGGACAGGTCCCGGTCAGCCCCAGCATTTT
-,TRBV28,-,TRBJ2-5,CASSFQGSRETQYF,TGTGCCAGCAGTTTTCAGGGGAGCAGGGAGACCCAGTACTTC
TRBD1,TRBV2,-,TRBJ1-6,CASSPRSGGSGSPLHF,TGTGCCAGCAGCCCCCGGTCAGGGGGTTCTGGTTCACCCCTCCACTTT
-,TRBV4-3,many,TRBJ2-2,CASSGGTADTGELFF,TGCGCCAGCAGCGGAGGGACAGCGGACACCGGGGAGCTGTTTTTT
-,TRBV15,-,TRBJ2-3,CATSRGQVPNTDTQYF,TGTGCCACCAGCAGAGGACAGGTCCCGAACACAGATACGCAGTATTTT
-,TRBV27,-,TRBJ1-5,CASRGGNQPQHF,TGTGCCAGCCGGGGGGGCAATCAGCCCCAGCATTTT
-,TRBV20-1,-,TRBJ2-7,CSASRVDFYEQYF,TGCAGTGCTAGTCGGGTAGATTTCTACGAGCAGTACTTC
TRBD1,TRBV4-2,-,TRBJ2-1,CASSLPGQGAKEQFF,TGTGCCAGCAGCTTGCCGGGACAGGGGGCTAAAGAGCAGTTCTTC
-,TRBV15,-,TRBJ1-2,CATSIRGVAGALVRYGYTF,TGTGCCACCAGCATCCGAGGGGTGGCAGGGGCTTTGGTTCGGTATGGCTACACCTTC
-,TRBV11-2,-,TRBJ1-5,CASSLSLNQPQHF,TGTGCCAGCAGCCTAAGTTTGAATCAGCCCCAGCATTTT
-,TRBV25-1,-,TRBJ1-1,CASSTGIGGTEAFF,TGTGCCAGCAGTACAGGGATAGGGGGTACTGAAGCTTTCTTT
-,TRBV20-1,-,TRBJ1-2,CSATYYGYTF,TGCAGTGCTACATACTATGGCTACACCTTC